Listed below are T cell receptor beta chains from one sample, sequenced in a study of T cell clonotyping in hematopoietic cell transplantation. The protocol was immunoSEQ multiplex PCR, while the TCRdb copy is restricted to in-frame clones and leaves out a portion. The sample shows roughly 13,000 clones, 95% to 98% of them seen only once. Source: peripheral blood mononuclear cells, taken 30 days after allogeneic stem cell transplant. Receptor source: a female patient aged 50-65 years who had an allogeneic stem cell transplant from an unrelated donor, so T cells may come from the graft donor. Some clones in this sample may be carry-over from other donors' samples. CDR3s include the opening cysteine and the closing phenylalanine or tryptophan. Each record gives: J gene, clone size, V gene, D gene, CDR3 protein, CDR3 DNA. The D gene is left open where the match is weak. The listing skips clone size in some rows; elsewhere it reads once, few, many or a size class.

J: TRBJ1-1
size: NA
V: TRBV9
D: NA
CDR3: CASSVGRGLTEAFF
DNA: TGTGCCAGCAGTGTCGGACGGGGGTTGACTGAAGCTTTCTTT

J: TRBJ2-7
size: NA
V: TRBV30
D: TRBD1
CDR3: CAWGQDSYEQYF
DNA: TGTGCCTGGGGACAGGACTCCTACGAGCAGTACTTC

J: TRBJ2-7
size: NA
V: TRBV19
D: NA
CDR3: CASSIGRGEQYF
DNA: TGTGCCAGTAGTATAGGTAGGGGCGAGCAGTACTTC

J: TRBJ1-1
size: NA
V: TRBV15
D: TRBD1
CDR3: CATSRGGTGDTEAFF
DNA: TGTGCCACCAGCAGAGGTGGGACAGGGGACACTGAAGCTTTCTTT

J: TRBJ1-3
size: NA
V: TRBV29-1
D: NA
CDR3: CSASDSYSGNTIYF
DNA: TGCAGCGCATCGGACAGCTACTCTGGAAACACCATATATTTT

J: TRBJ1-2
size: NA
V: TRBV30
D: NA
CDR3: CAWSTTGIGYTF
DNA: TGTGCCTGGAGTACAACAGGAATTGGCTACACCTTC

J: TRBJ1-4
size: NA
V: TRBV2
D: NA
CDR3: CASSGIVEKLFF
DNA: TGTGCCAGCAGTGGGATTGTTGAAAAACTGTTTTTT

J: TRBJ1-1
size: NA
V: TRBV18
D: TRBD1
CDR3: CASSQGQGTTEAFF
DNA: TGTGCCAGCTCACAGGGACAGGGGACCACTGAAGCTTTCTTT

J: TRBJ1-2
size: NA
V: TRBV2
D: NA
CDR3: CASSEQNYGYTF
DNA: TGTGCCAGCAGTGAACAGAACTATGGCTACACCTTC

J: TRBJ2-2
size: NA
V: TRBV30
D: TRBD1
CDR3: CAWSDLGTAYTGELFF
DNA: TGTGCCTGGAGCGACCTAGGGACAGCTTACACCGGGGAGCTGTTTTTT

J: TRBJ2-1
size: NA
V: TRBV13
D: NA
CDR3: CASSLGLGEQFF
DNA: TGTGCCAGCAGCTTAGGCCTCGGTGAGCAGTTCTTC

J: TRBJ2-3
size: NA
V: TRBV2
D: NA
CDR3: CASRPRIGTDTQYF
DNA: TGTGCCAGCAGGCCTCGGATTGGCACAGATACGCAGTATTTT

J: TRBJ1-1
size: NA
V: TRBV20-1
D: NA
CDR3: CSASGGTEAFF
DNA: TGCAGTGCTAGTGGGGGGACTGAAGCTTTCTTT

J: TRBJ1-1
size: NA
V: TRBV4-1
D: TRBD1
CDR3: CASSQATGATEAFF
DNA: TGCGCCAGCAGCCAGGCGACAGGGGCCACTGAAGCTTTCTTT

J: TRBJ1-5
size: NA
V: TRBV2
D: TRBD1
CDR3: CASGTGGIQPQHF
DNA: TGTGCCAGCGGGACAGGGGGAATTCAGCCCCAGCATTTT

J: TRBJ1-6
size: NA
V: TRBV19
D: NA
CDR3: CASSILGAVRSPLHF
DNA: TGTGCCAGTAGTATTCTTGGGGCCGTCCGTTCACCCCTCCACTTT

J: TRBJ2-7
size: NA
V: TRBV9
D: NA
CDR3: CASTPGDSNYEQYF
DNA: TGTGCCAGCACCCCGGGGGACTCCAACTACGAGCAGTACTTC

J: TRBJ1-5
size: NA
V: TRBV19
D: NA
CDR3: CASSTGTGSNQPQHF
DNA: TGTGCCAGCTCGACCGGGACGGGTAGCAATCAGCCCCAGCATTTT

J: TRBJ1-1
size: NA
V: TRBV29-1
D: NA
CDR3: CSVDGGDDTEAFF
DNA: TGCAGCGTTGACGGGGGGGACGACACTGAAGCTTTCTTT

J: TRBJ1-1
size: NA
V: TRBV6-1
D: NA
CDR3: CASSEETVMNTEAFF
DNA: TGTGCCAGCAGTGAAGAGACAGTCATGAACACTGAAGCTTTCTTT

J: TRBJ1-2
size: once
V: TRBV5-1
D: NA
CDR3: CARSVIRGSRYGYTF
DNA: TGCGCCAGGAGCGTCATTCGGGGGTCTCGCTATGGCTACACCTTC

J: TRBJ2-5
size: once
V: TRBV5-1
D: NA
CDR3: CASSLGQETQYF
DNA: TGCGCCAGCAGCTTGGGGCAAGAGACCCAGTACTTC

J: TRBJ1-5
size: once
V: TRBV7-2
D: NA
CDR3: CASSLGAYSEPQHF
DNA: TGTGCCAGCAGCTTAGGGGCGTACAGTGAGCCCCAGCATTTT

J: TRBJ1-4
size: NA
V: TRBV7-2
D: NA
CDR3: CASSWDATNEKLFF
DNA: TGTGCCAGCAGCTGGGATGCAACTAATGAAAAACTGTTTTTT